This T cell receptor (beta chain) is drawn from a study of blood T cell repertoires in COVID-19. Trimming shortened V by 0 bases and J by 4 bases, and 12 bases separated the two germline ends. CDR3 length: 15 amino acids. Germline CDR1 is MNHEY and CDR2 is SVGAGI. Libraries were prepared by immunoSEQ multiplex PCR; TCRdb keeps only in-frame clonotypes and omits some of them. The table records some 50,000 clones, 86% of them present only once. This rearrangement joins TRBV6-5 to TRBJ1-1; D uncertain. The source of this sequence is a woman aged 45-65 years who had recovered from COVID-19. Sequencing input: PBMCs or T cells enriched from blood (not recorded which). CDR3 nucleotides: TGTGCCAGCAGTTACTCTGCCGTACCGGGCACTGAAGCTTTCTTT. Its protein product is CASSYSAVPGTEAFF.